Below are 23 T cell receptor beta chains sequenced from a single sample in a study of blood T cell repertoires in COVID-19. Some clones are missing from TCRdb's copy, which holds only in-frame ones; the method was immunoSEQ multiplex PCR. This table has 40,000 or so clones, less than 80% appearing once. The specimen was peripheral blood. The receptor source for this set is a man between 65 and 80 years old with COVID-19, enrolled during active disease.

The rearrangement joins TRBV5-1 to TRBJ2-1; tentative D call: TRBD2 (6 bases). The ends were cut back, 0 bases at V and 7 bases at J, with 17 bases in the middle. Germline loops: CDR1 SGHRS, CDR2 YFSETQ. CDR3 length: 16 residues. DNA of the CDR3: TGCGCCAGCAGCTTGGATGGTGGCGGGATCAGGAATGAGCAGTTCTTC. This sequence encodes CASSLDGGGIRNEQFF.

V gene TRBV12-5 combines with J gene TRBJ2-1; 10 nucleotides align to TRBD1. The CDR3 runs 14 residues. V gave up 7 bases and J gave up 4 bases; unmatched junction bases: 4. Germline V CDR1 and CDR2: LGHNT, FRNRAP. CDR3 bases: TGTGCTAGTGTACCGGGACAGGGGTACAATGAGCAGTTCTTC. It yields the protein CASVPGQGYNEQFF. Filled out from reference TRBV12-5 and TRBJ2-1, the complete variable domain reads DARVTQTPRHKVTEMGQEVTMRCQPILGHNTVFWYRQTMMQGLELLAYFRNRAPLDDSGMPKDRFSAEMPDATLATLKIQPSEPRDSAVYFCASVPGQGYNEQFFGPGTRLTVL.

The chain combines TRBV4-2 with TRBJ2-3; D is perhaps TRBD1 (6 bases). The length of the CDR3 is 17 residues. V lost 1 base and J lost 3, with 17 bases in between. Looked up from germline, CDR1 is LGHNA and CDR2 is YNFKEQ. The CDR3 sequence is CASSQGLQGRITDTQYF. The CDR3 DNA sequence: TGTGCCAGCAGCCAAGGGTTACAGGGTCGCATTACAGATACGCAGTATTTT.

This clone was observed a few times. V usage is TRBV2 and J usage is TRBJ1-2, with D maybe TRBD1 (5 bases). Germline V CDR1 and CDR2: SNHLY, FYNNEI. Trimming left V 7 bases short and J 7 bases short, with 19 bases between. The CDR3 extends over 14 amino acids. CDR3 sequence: CASITGVQGVGYTF. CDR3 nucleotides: TGTGCCAGCATCACGGGGGTTCAGGGCGTTGGCTACACCTTC.

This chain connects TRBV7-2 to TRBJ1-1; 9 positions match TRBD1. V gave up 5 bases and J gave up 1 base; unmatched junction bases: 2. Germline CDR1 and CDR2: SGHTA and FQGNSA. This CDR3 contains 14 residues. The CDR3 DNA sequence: TGTGCCAGCAGCCTACAGGGGGCGAACACTGAAGCTTTCTTT. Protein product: CASSLQGANTEAFF. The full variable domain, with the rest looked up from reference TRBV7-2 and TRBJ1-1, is GAGVSQSPSNKVTEKGKDVELRCDPISGHTALYWYRQSLGQGLEFLIYFQGNSAPDKSGLPSDRFSAERTGGSVSTLTIQRTQQEDSAVYLCASSLQGANTEAFFGQGTRLTVV.

The CDR3 nucleotides read TGTGCCAGCAGTCTGCAGGGGGCTGACGAGCAGTACTTC. Translation gives CASSLQGADEQYF. V usage is TRBV27 and J usage is TRBJ2-7, with TRBD1 matching over 8 bases. Germline V gene lookup returns CDR1 MNHEY and CDR2 SMNVEV (reference sequence). This CDR3 contains 13 residues. The V and J ends lost 5 bases and 5 bases, in that order; junction bases with no gene match: 5.

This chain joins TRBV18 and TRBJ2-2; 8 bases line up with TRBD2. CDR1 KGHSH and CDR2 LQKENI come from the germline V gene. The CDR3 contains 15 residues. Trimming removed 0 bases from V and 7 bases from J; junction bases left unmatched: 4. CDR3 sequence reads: CASSPPREVGGELFF. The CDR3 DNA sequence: TGTGCCAGCTCACCACCGCGGGAGGTCGGCGGGGAGCTGTTTTTT.

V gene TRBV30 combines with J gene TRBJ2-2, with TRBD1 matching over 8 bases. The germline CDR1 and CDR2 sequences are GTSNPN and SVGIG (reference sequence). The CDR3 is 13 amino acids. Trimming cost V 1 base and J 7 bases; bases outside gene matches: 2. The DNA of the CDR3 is TGTGCCTGGAGTGCAGGGGGCGGCGGGGAGCTGTTTTTT. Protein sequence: CAWSAGGGGELFF.

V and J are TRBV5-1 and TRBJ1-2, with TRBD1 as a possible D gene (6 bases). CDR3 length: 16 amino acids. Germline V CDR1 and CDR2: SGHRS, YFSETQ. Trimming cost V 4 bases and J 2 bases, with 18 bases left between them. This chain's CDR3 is CASSPGGLTGNYGYTF. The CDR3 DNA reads TGCGCCAGCAGCCCCGGGGGGTTGACAGGAAACTATGGCTACACCTTC.

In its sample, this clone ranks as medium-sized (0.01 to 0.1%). The CDR3 DNA reads TGCACCAGCAGCCGATCAGGGAACACTGAAGCTTTCTTT. It encodes CTSSRSGNTEAFF. V gene TRBV1 combines with J gene TRBJ1-1; the D segment call TRBD1 is taken from the table without a DNA check. TRBV1 is a pseudogene. The CDR3 consists of 13 residues.

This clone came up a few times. CDR3 DNA: TGTGCCAGCAGTTTAGCAGGGGCGCACGGGGAGCTGTTTTTT. Its protein is CASSLAGAHGELFF. The J gene is TRBJ2-2, the V gene TRBV28; D perhaps matches TRBD1 (6 bases). This CDR3 is built from 14 residues. Deletions cut 2 bases from V and 7 bases from J, with 11 bases between. Germline CDR1 MDHEN, CDR2 SYDVKM.

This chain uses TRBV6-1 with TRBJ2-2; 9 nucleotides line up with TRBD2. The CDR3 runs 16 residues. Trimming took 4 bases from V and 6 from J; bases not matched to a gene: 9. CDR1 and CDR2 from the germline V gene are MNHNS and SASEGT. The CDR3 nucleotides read TGTGCCAGCAGTGGAAGCGGGGGGAGTATCGCCGGGGAGCTGTTTTTT. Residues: CASSGSGGSIAGELFF.

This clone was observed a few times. CDR3 protein: CASSEVVAGAGVQFF. The CDR3 DNA follows: TGTGCCAGCAGTGAAGTGGTAGCGGGAGCTGGTGTGCAGTTCTTC. V and J are TRBV6-1 and TRBJ2-1; TRBD2 aligns across 9 bases. Per germline, CDR1 MNHNS and CDR2 SASEGT. This CDR3 has 15 residues. V dropped 1 base and J dropped 12; count of bases not matched to a gene: 10.

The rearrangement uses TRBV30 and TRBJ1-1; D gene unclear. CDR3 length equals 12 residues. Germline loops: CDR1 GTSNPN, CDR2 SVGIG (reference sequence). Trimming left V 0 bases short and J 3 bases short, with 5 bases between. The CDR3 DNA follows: TGTGCCTGGAGTGTATCTTACACTGAAGCTTTCTTT. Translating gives CAWSVSYTEAFF. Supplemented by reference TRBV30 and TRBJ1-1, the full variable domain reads SQTIHQWPATLVQPVGSPLSLECTVEGTSNPNLYWYRQAAGRGLQLLFYSVGIGQISSEVPQNLSASRPQDRQFILSSKKLLLSDSGFYLCAWSVSYTEAFFGQGTRLTVV.

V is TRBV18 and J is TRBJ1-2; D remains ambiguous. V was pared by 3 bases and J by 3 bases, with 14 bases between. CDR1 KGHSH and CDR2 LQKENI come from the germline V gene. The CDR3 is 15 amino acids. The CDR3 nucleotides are TGTGCCAGCTCACCCGACATAAACGACGACTATGGCTACACCTTC. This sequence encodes CASSPDINDDYGYTF. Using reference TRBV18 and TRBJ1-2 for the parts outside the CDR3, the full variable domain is NAGVMQNPRHLVRRRGQEARLRCSPMKGHSHVYWYRQLPEEGLKFMVYLQKENIIDESGMPKERFSAEFPKEGPSILRIQQVVRGDSAAYFCASSPDINDDYGYTFGSGTRLTVV.

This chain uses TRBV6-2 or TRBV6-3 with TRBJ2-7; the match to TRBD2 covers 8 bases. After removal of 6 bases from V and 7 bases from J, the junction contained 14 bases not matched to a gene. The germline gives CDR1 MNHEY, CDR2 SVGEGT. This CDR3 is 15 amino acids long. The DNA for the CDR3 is TGTGCCAGCAGCGGGGAGGAGCGGGAGTGGAGTGAGCAGTACTTC. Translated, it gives CASSGEEREWSEQYF.

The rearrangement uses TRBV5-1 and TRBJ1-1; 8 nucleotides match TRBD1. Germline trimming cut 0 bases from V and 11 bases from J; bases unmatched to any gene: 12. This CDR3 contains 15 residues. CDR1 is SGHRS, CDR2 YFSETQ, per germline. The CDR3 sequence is CASSLGTGTGLDAFF. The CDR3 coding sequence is TGCGCCAGCAGCTTGGGTACGGGGACAGGACTTGATGCTTTCTTT.

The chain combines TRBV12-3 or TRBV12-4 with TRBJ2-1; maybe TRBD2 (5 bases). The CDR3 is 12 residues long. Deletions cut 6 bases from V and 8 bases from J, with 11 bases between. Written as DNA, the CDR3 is TGTGCCAGCAGACCCCCCGGGGATGAGCAGTTCTTC. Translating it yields CASRPPGDEQFF.

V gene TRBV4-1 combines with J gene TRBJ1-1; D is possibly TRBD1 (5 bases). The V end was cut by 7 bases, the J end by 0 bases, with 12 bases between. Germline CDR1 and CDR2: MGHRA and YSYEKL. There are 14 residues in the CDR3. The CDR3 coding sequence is TGCGCCAGCACCCGTGGGGGGTTGAACACTGAAGCTTTCTTT. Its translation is CASTRGGLNTEAFF.

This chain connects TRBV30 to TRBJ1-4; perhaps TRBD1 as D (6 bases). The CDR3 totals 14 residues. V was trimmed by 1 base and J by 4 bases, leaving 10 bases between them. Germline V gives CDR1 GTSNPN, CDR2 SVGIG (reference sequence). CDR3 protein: CAWSEGQRNEKLFF. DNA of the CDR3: TGTGCCTGGAGTGAGGGACAACGTAATGAAAAACTGTTTTTT. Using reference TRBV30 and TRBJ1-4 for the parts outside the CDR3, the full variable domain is SQTIHQWPATLVQPVGSPLSLECTVEGTSNPNLYWYRQAAGRGLQLLFYSVGIGQISSEVPQNLSASRPQDRQFILSSKKLLLSDSGFYLCAWSEGQRNEKLFFGSGTQLSVL.

The CDR3 DNA follows: TGTGCCAGCAGGGGCCAGGGGGCCACAGATACGCAGTATTTT. It translates to CASRGQGATDTQYF. V usage is TRBV11-3 and J usage is TRBJ2-3; 8 nucleotides agree with TRBD1. The CDR3 runs 14 residues. The germline V gene encodes CDR1 SGHNT and CDR2 YENEEA. V lost 6 bases, J lost 2 bases, and 4 bases stayed unmatched.

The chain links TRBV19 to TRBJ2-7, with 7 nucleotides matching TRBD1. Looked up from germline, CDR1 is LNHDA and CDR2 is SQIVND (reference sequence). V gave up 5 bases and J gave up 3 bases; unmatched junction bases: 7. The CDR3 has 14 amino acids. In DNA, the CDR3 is TGTGCCAGTAGTCACCCCGGGACAGACTACGAGCAGTACTTC. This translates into CASSHPGTDYEQYF.

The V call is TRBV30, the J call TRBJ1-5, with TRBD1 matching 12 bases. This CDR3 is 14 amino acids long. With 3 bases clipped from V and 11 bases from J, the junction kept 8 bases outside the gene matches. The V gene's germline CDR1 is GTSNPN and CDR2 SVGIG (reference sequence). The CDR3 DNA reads TGTGCCTGGAGCGTGGGGACAGGGGGCCAGTCCCAGCATTTT. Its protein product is CAWSVGTGGQSQHF.